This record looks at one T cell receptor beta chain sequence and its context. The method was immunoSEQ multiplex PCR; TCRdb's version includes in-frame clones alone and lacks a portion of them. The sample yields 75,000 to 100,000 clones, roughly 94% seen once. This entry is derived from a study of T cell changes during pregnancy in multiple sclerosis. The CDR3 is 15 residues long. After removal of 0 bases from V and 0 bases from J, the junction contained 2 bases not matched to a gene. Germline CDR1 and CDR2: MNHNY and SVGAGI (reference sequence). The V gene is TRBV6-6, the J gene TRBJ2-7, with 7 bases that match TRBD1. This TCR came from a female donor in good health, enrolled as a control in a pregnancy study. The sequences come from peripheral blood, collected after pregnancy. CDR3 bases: TGTGCCAGCAGTTACTCGGACAGGCTCTCCTACGAGCAGTACTTC. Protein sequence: CASSYSDRLSYEQYF.